The clone carrying this TCR beta chain was recorded once. Its antigen remains unknown. The data were taken from a study of T cell responses to AZD1222 COVID-19 vaccine. Study outcomes and limitations: Only a handful of AZD1222 recipients, roughly 6 in all, had baseline seropositivity. Clonal diversity was possibly underestimated, and white British individuals and females predominated among donors.

Assay used: immunoSEQ multiplex PCR; TCRdb lists only in-frame clones, some missing. Of 95,000 to 110,000 clones detected, around nine tenths appear once; the ten largest clones hold roughly 5.6%. Pooling was applied to second doses at about 4 or about 12 weeks. With 1 base removed from V and 0 bases from J, the gap between germline ends came to 12 bases. Germline V CDR1 and CDR2: KGHSH, LQKENI. This CDR3 region has 16 residues. The TCR originated in an adult who received the AZD1222 COVID-19 vaccine. This chain connects TRBV18 to TRBJ1-1; TRBD1 might be the D (5 bases). The material was peripheral blood, obtained 28 days after the second AZD1222 dose. Written as DNA, the CDR3 is TGTGCCAGCTCACCACAAGGGGTAGGTCTGAACACTGAAGCTTTCTTT. Translation gives CASSPQGVGLNTEAFF.